The 31 T cell receptor beta chains reported below all come from one sample, sequenced in a study of regulatory T cells in long-lasting Graves disease. Construction of the TCR beta libraries employed iRepertoire HTBI primers in conjunction with Arm-PCR of CDR3 regions. One entry per CDR3 protein, called by TCRdb with MiXCR from the multiplex PCR reads. The table includes 400,000 to 500,000 distinct CDR3 sequences, approximately 21% detected once. Time point given: persistent/refractory GD, antithyroid drugs over 5 years with positive TRAb. Construction of the TCR library relied on RNA isolated from PBMCs. The sample in question was peripheral blood mononuclear cells (PBMCs), obtained when the disease was refractory, from a patient treated with antithyroid drugs. These receptors all stem from a female donor with Graves disease.

For this clonotype: The final CDR3 position lacks the conserved phenylalanine or tryptophan, pointing to a likely read error. The chain joins TRBV28 to TRBJ1-6; D remains ambiguous. The CDR3 extends over 14 amino acids. Trimming cost V 6 bases and J 1 base, with 7 bases left between them. CDR1 is MDHEN and CDR2 is SYDVKM in the germline V gene. CDR3 sequence (DNA): TGTGCCAGCAGGATGGGATCCTATAATTCACCCCTCCACTCT. Protein sequence: CASRMGSYNSPLHS.

This clonotype occurred many times. The V call is TRBV12-3 or TRBV12-4, the J call TRBJ1-1, with D perhaps matching TRBD1 (5 bases). This CDR3 has 14 residues. V was clipped by 5 bases and J by 3 bases, with 13 bases between them. The CDR3 reads CASSLQGKDTEAFF. CDR3 DNA sequence: TGTGCCAGCAGTCTGCAGGGTAAGGACACTGAAGCTTTCTTT.

This clonotype has a count of ten or more. This sequence joins TRBV9 and TRBJ2-5; 13 bases are a match to TRBD2. Per the germline V gene, CDR1 is SGDLS and CDR2 is YYNGEE. J lost 2 bases, V lost 4 bases, and 5 bases had no gene match. The CDR3 is 16 amino acids. The CDR3 DNA reads TGTGCCAGCAGCTTGGGACTAGCGGGGATACAAGAGACCCAGTACTTC. It translates to CASSLGLAGIQETQYF.

This clonotype was observed a handful of times. The chain carries TRBV7-9 and TRBJ2-7; D uncertain. The CDR3 consists of 13 residues. Germline CDR1 reads SEHNR; CDR2 reads FQNEAQ (reference sequence). V lost 5 bases and J lost 4, with 12 bases in between. This chain's CDR3 is CASSRLDSYEQYF. DNA of the CDR3: TGTGCCAGCAGCAGGCTGGATTCGTACGAGCAGTACTTC.

Details on this clonotype: This clone may be a read error of a much larger clone one base away. The chain carries TRBV27 and TRBJ2-5; a weak D match, TRBD2 (5 bases). CDR3 size: 15 residues. Germline V gives CDR1 MNHEY, CDR2 SMNVEV (reference sequence). CDR3 region: CASSLWGADQETQCF. Here the CDR3 DNA reads TGTGCCAGCAGTTTATGGGGAGCGGATCAAGAGACCCAGTGCTTC.

This clonotype appeared many times. CDR3 nucleotides: TGTGCCAGCAGCTCCCTAGCGGGACAGGGCTATGGCTACACCTTC. Translated, it gives CASSSLAGQGYGYTF. V gene TRBV7-6 combines with J gene TRBJ1-2; 9 bases map to TRBD1. In germline, CDR1 is SGHVS, CDR2 FNYEAQ. The CDR3 contains 15 residues. Trimming took 4 bases from V and 4 from J; bases not matched to a gene: 7.

V and J are TRBV3-1 and TRBJ1-2, with unresolved D. This CDR3 has 15 amino acids. Trimming shortened V by 0 bases and J by 7 bases, and 15 bases separated the two germline ends. The germline V gene has CDR1 LGHDT and CDR2 YNNKEL (reference sequence). The CDR3 DNA reads as TGTGCCAGCAGCCAAGACCCCACGGGAGATATTGGCTACACCTTC. It encodes CASSQDPTGDIGYTF.

This chain connects TRBV4-2 to TRBJ2-7; TRBD2 matches 10 bases. The CDR3 covers 16 residues. Germline V lookup: CDR1 LGHNA, CDR2 YNFKEQ. With V trimmed by 0 bases and J by 7 bases, 9 bases remained unmatched. Here the CDR3 DNA reads TGTGCCAGCAGCCAAGAACCCCTAGCGGGGGCCGGGGAGCAGTACTTC. It is translated as CASSQEPLAGAGEQYF.

The genes are TRBV11-2 and TRBJ2-7; tentatively, D is TRBD1 (6 bases). Trimming shortened V by 0 bases and J by 2 bases, and 14 bases separated the two germline ends. In germline, CDR1 is SGHAT, CDR2 FQNNGV. This CDR3 spans 16 amino acids. CDR3 nucleotide sequence: TGTGCCAGCAGCTTAGAATTAGGGACATCCACCTACGAGCAGTACTTC. Its protein product is CASSLELGTSTYEQYF.

To note about this clonotype: This may stem from a read error, because a much larger clone lies one nucleotide away. This chain joins TRBV6-4 and TRBJ2-7; a weak D match, TRBD1 (5 bases). CDR1 and CDR2 (germline): MRHNA, SNTAGT. This CDR3 has 13 amino acids. CDR3 nucleotide sequence: TGTGTCAGCAGTGTCGACAGAGCCTACGAGCAGTACTTC. Protein product: CVSSVDRAYEQYF.

The V gene is TRBV5-1, the J gene TRBJ2-7; tentatively, D is TRBD2 (6 bases). Germline V gene data show CDR1 as SGHRS and CDR2 as YFSETQ. The CDR3 has 14 amino acids. The V gene lost 6 bases and the J gene lost 5 bases, with 18 bases spanning the gap. The CDR3 loop is CASTREPGTHEQYF. The DNA of the CDR3 is TGCGCCAGCACACGGGAGCCGGGGACCCACGAGCAGTACTTC.

This clonotype was seen a few times. V and J are TRBV20-1 and TRBJ1-2; no clear D gene. The CDR3 totals 21 residues. The V gene lost 1 base and the J gene lost 5 bases, with 35 bases spanning the gap. The germline V gene has CDR1 DFQATT and CDR2 SNEGSKA (reference sequence). The CDR3 protein is CSARAPKKTERFQPGRYGYTF. The CDR3 nucleotides are TGCAGTGCTAGAGCGCCAAAAAAAACAGAGAGATTCCAGCCCGGGAGGTATGGCTACACCTTC.

This clonotype has a handful of counts. This chain joins TRBV28 and TRBJ2-1, with D perhaps TRBD1 or TRBD2 (5 bases each). Trimming pared 3 bases from V and 6 bases from J, leaving 18 bases between. The CDR3 extends over 16 amino acids. CDR1 and CDR2 (germline): MDHEN, SYDVKM. The CDR3 protein is CASSFLGDRAVNEQFF. DNA for the CDR3: TGTGCCAGCAGTTTCTTGGGGGACCGTGCGGTCAATGAGCAGTTCTTC.

This clonotype was observed once. The chain has TRBV28 and TRBJ1-1, with D possibly being TRBD1 (6 bases). Germline assignment: CDR1 MDHEN and CDR2 SYDVKM. V was trimmed by 5 bases and J by 0 bases, leaving 16 bases between them. CDR3 size: 16 residues. The CDR3 DNA reads as TGTGCCAGCAGTCCCCGGACAGACCATTTGAACACTGAAGCTTTCTTT. It encodes CASSPRTDHLNTEAFF.

V gene TRBV30 combines with J gene TRBJ2-7; D is undetermined. The length of the CDR3 is 13 residues. The germline CDR1 and CDR2 sequences are GTSNPN and SVGIG (reference sequence). With 0 bases removed from V and 5 bases from J, the gap between germline ends came to 11 bases. The CDR3 DNA reads TGTGCCTGGAGTGTAATCATAGGTGACGAGCAGTACTTC. Its protein is CAWSVIIGDEQYF. The variable domain in full, with the rest retrieved from reference TRBV30 and TRBJ2-7, is SQTIHQWPATLVQPVGSPLSLECTVEGTSNPNLYWYRQAAGRGLQLLFYSVGIGQISSEVPQNLSASRPQDRQFILSSKKLLLSDSGFYLCAWSVIIGDEQYFGPGTRLTVT.

Remarks on this clonotype: This may be a read error: a much more frequent sequence differs by one nucleotide. The V gene is TRBV7-9, the J gene TRBJ2-5; possibly TRBD1 for D (7 bases). Per the germline V gene, CDR1 is SEHNR and CDR2 is FQNEAQ (reference sequence). Deletions cut 4 bases from V and 4 bases from J, with 16 bases between. The CDR3 length is 15 residues. The CDR3 bases are TGTGCCAGCAGCTCCAGCACAGGGGACTCAGAGACCCAGTACTTC. Its protein is CASSSSTGDSETQYF.

This clonotype occurred many times. CDR3 sequence: CASSLQSSENTGELFF. The CDR3 DNA sequence: TGTGCCAGCAGTCTCCAGTCTAGCGAGAACACCGGGGAGCTGTTTTTT. The chain combines TRBV12-3 or TRBV12-4 with TRBJ2-2; D might be TRBD2 (6 bases). V lost 5 bases to trimming and J lost 1 base, with 14 bases between them. The CDR3 has 16 amino acids.

This clonotype was seen at least ten times. This chain links TRBV2 with TRBJ2-2; 8 bases align to TRBD1. The CDR3 spans 14 residues. Germline trimming cut 6 bases from V and 6 bases from J; bases unmatched to any gene: 6. Germline V gene sequence: CDR1 SNHLY, CDR2 FYNNEI. The CDR3 protein is CASRYGQGSGELFF. CDR3 in DNA: TGTGCCAGCAGATATGGACAGGGCTCCGGGGAGCTGTTTTTT. The full variable domain, in which reference TRBV2 and TRBJ2-2 provide the parts outside the CDR3, is EPEVTQTPSHQVTQMGQEVILRCVPISNHLYFYWYRQILGQKVEFLVSFYNNEISEKSEIFDDQFSVERPDGSNFTLKIRSTKLEDSAMYFCASRYGQGSGELFFGEGSRLTVL.

This CDR3 is CASSSTSSGSYNEQFF. The CDR3 coding sequence is TGTGCCAGCAGTTCCACTTCTAGCGGCTCCTACAATGAGCAGTTCTTC. V and J are TRBV28 and TRBJ2-1; 7 bases agree with TRBD2. Unmatched junction bases numbered 6, after V lost 4 bases and J lost 0 bases. Germline loops: CDR1 MDHEN, CDR2 SYDVKM. The CDR3 has 16 amino acids.

The chain is built from TRBV7-9 and TRBJ1-6; maybe TRBD1 (6 bases). Trimming shortened V by 5 bases and J by 8 bases, and 19 bases separated the two germline ends. The CDR3 has 16 amino acids. Germline loops: CDR1 SEHNR, CDR2 FQNEAQ (reference sequence). CDR3 region: CASSTSRDMGYSPLHF. The CDR3 nucleotides are TGTGCCAGCAGCACTAGCCGGGACATGGGCTATTCACCCCTCCACTTT.

This clonotype was recorded once. The chain couples TRBV5-1 to TRBJ1-3; D is unresolved. V was shortened by 4 bases and J by 2 bases, with 7 bases between the two germline ends. The CDR3 runs 13 residues. CDR1 is SGHRS and CDR2 is YFSETQ in the germline V gene. This CDR3 is CASSRTAGNTIYF. CDR3 DNA: TGCGCCAGCAGCCGCACAGCTGGAAACACCATATATTTT. The full variable domain, completed using reference TRBV5-1 and TRBJ1-3, is KAGVTQTPRYLIKTRGQQVTLSCSPISGHRSVSWYQQTPGQGLQFLFEYFSETQRNKGNFPGRFSGRQFSNSRSEMNVSTLELGDSALYLCASSRTAGNTIYFGEGSWLTVV.

This clonotype was seen ten or more times. This chain links TRBV15 with TRBJ2-5; D is unclear. Deletions cut 3 bases from V and 2 bases from J, with 10 bases between. Germline CDR1 LNHNV, CDR2 YYDKDF (reference sequence). This CDR3 is 14 amino acids long. The CDR3 loop reads CATSSWDSQETQYF. DNA of the CDR3: TGTGCCACCAGCAGCTGGGATTCTCAAGAGACCCAGTACTTC. Full variable domain (remainder filled in from reference TRBV15 and TRBJ2-5): DAMVIQNPRYQVTQFGKPVTLSCSQTLNHNVMYWYQQKSSQAPKLLFHYYDKDFNNEADTPDNFQSRRPNTSFCFLDIRSPGLGDTAMYLCATSSWDSQETQYFGPGTRLLVL.

The sample holds many counts of this clonotype. J is TRBJ1-2 and V is TRBV6-2 or TRBV6-3, with D perhaps matching TRBD1 (5 bases). The germline V gene encodes CDR1 MNHEY and CDR2 SVGEGT. V lost 3 bases and J lost 4, with 9 bases in between. The CDR3 spans 13 residues. CDR3 amino acids: CASSYGHLYGYTF. As DNA, the CDR3 is TGTGCCAGCAGTTATGGACACCTCTATGGCTACACCTTC.

This clonotype has at least ten counts. CDR3 nucleotide sequence: TGTGCCAGCAGTTTATACCCAGGGGGCCAGGATCAGCCCCAGCATTTT. Protein: CASSLYPGGQDQPQHF. The chain is built from TRBV28 and TRBJ1-5, with TRBD1 identical over 8 bases. Germline values: CDR1 MDHEN, CDR2 SYDVKM. There are 16 residues in the CDR3. The ends lost 1 base at V and 5 bases at J; junction bases unmatched: 7. The whole variable domain, filled in from reference TRBV28 and TRBJ1-5, reads DVKVTQSSRYLVKRTGEKVFLECVQDMDHENMFWYRQDPGLGLRLIYFSYDVKMKEKGDIPEGYSVSREKKERFSLILESASTNQTSMYLCASSLYPGGQDQPQHFGDGTRLSIL.

CDR3: CASPGDYGYTF. The DNA of the CDR3 is TGTGCCAGCCCAGGGGACTATGGCTACACCTTC. The V gene is TRBV6-4, the J gene TRBJ1-2; perhaps TRBD1 as D (6 bases). The germline gives CDR1 MRHNA, CDR2 SNTAGT. Between the trimmed V and J ends, which lost 8 bases and 3 bases, there was a span of 7 bases. This CDR3 has 11 amino acids.

This clonotype occurred many times. The chain couples TRBV28 to TRBJ2-7; 9 bases line up with TRBD1. Germline V gene sequence: CDR1 MDHEN, CDR2 SYDVKM. The J segment lost 5 bases and the V segment lost 6 bases, leaving 5 bases of the junction unmatched. This CDR3 region has 13 residues. CDR3 in amino acids: CASRWTGVHEQYF. CDR3 nucleotides: TGTGCCAGCAGGTGGACAGGGGTGCACGAGCAGTACTTC.

This clonotype was counted many times. This chain links TRBV28 with TRBJ1-2; D is unclear. The germline V and J ends were trimmed by 4 bases and 3 bases, with 9 bases remaining between them. Germline V CDR1 and CDR2: MDHEN, SYDVKM. This CDR3 spans 13 amino acids. In DNA form, the CDR3 reads TGTGCCAGCAGTTATAAGGGTCACTATGGCTACACCTTC. This gives the protein CASSYKGHYGYTF.

This clonotype has more than one count but fewer than ten. The chain combines TRBV4-1 with TRBJ2-5; D uncertain. This CDR3 has 15 amino acids. From germline, CDR1 is MGHRA and CDR2 YSYEKL. Trimming stripped 0 bases from V and 4 bases from J, with 12 bases between. Here the CDR3 DNA reads TGCGCCAGCAGCCAAGATAGCCAGCCGATAGAGACCCAGTACTTC. It specifies CASSQDSQPIETQYF.

J is TRBJ2-3 and V is TRBV20-1; D possibly uses TRBD1 or TRBD2 (5 bases each). The CDR3 runs to 13 residues. Germline CDR1 and CDR2: DFQATT and SNEGSKA (reference sequence). Trimming took 1 base from V and 6 from J, leaving 11 bases between them. The CDR3 coding sequence is TGCAGTGCTAGAGGGTCGTGGGGGGATACGCAGTATTTT. Translation gives CSARGSWGDTQYF.

The gene calls are TRBV7-9 and TRBJ1-2; the D is unclear. The V end was cut by 1 base, the J end by 8 bases, with 11 bases between. The CDR3 is made up of 13 amino acids. CDR1 and CDR2 (germline): SEHNR, FQNEAQ (reference sequence). The CDR3 reads CASSLDSAGGYTF. The DNA of the CDR3 is TGTGCCAGCAGCTTAGATTCGGCGGGCGGCTACACCTTC.

As for this clonotype: Just one base apart from a much larger clone, this may be a read error. The chain is built from TRBV29-1 and TRBJ2-7; 10 positions match TRBD2. CDR3 size: 16 residues. Per germline, CDR1 SQVTM and CDR2 ANQGSEA. V dropped 2 bases and J dropped 8; count of bases not matched to a gene: 15. CDR3 in amino acids: CSVELPEASGSYQQYF. The CDR3 DNA follows: TGCAGCGTTGAACTCCCCGAGGCTAGCGGGAGTTACCAGCAGTACTTC.